This TCR beta chain was observed in a study of blood T cell repertoires in COVID-19. Overall study context: PBMCs, B-cell-depleted T cells, or T cells provided the cDNA or gDNA that made up the material.

Authors' methods: Amplification of reference gene primers provided the estimated nucleated cell counts. Method: immunoSEQ multiplex PCR; TCRdb's copy keeps in-frame clones and lacks some. The DNA was the basis for D and trimming; V, J and clone size are from that table. This sample has around 150,000 clones; 65% to 80% occur once, and the top ten carry less than 5.5%. CDR1 and CDR2 (germline): KGHSH, LQKENI. The germline V and J ends were trimmed by 6 bases and 5 bases, with 11 bases remaining between them. CDR3 size: 12 residues. The rearrangement uses TRBV18 and TRBJ2-7; unclear D gene. This receptor was obtained from a man between 60 and 75 years old with acute or convalescent COVID-19. The sequenced sample consisted of peripheral blood. This CDR3 reads CASSLRRDEQYF. The CDR3 DNA reads as TGTGCCAGCTCCCTCAGGCGCGACGAGCAGTACTTC.